Here is one TCR beta chain with its context. Its specificity is unknown. The data are from a study of T cell repertoires in cytomegalovirus infection. Looking at the study overall: Selection of CMV epitopes for the study included recently identified HLA-C-restricted and well-studied HLA-B-restricted ones.

From the reads, TCRdb called clonotypes with MiXCR, one entry per CDR3 protein. The sample includes 350,000 to 400,000 distinct CDR3 sequences, roughly 36% of them seen just once. Study-level results: Individuals carrying CMV plus the relevant HLA were identified by cumulative frequency of public TCR beta families.

The germline CDR1 and CDR2 sequences are LNHDA and SQIVND (reference sequence). This CDR3 spans 17 amino acids. V trimming: 7 bases; J trimming: 8 bases; junction bases outside the gene matches: 21. This chain connects TRBV19 to TRBJ1-2; 8 nucleotides match TRBD1. This specimen consisted of cultured PBMCs, obtained from culture after CMV antigen stimulation. This clonotype was sampled from a human donor in good health (CMV status not recorded). Some clones in this sample may be carry-over from other donors' samples. In DNA form, the CDR3 reads TGTGCCAGTACCCCCGGACAGGGTAGGACCTGGTTGGGAGGCTACACCTTC. It encodes CASTPGQGRTWLGGYTF.